These T cell receptor beta chains were read from a single sample in a study of blood T cell repertoires in COVID-19. Profiling relied on immunoSEQ multiplex PCR, and the TCRdb table lists in-frame clones only, not all of them. The table has roughly 30,000 clones, approximately 79% seen once. Sequencing was performed on peripheral blood. The origin of the receptors is a boy younger than 10 with active or convalescent COVID-19. The CDR3 runs from the conserved cysteine through the conserved F or W.

V gene	J gene	CDR3 protein
TRBV7-9	TRBJ2-5	CASSLGIAGWETQYF
TRBV7-2	TRBJ2-3	CASSFSRLAGVPAGDTQYF
TRBV7-9	TRBJ1-3	CASSYESGWNTIYF
TRBV19	TRBJ1-6	CAAEGASYNSPLHF
TRBV6-5	TRBJ2-7	CASSYGTFSYEQYF
TRBV5-5	TRBJ2-3	CASPGVGGTTGATDTQYF
TRBV7-9	TRBJ2-2	CASSSPGQGWTGELFF
TRBV5-6	TRBJ2-7	CASRGWVGSYEQYF
TRBV11-2	TRBJ1-1	CASSLAGGVRNTEAFF
TRBV28	TRBJ2-1	CASKGRSYNEQFF
TRBV7-2	TRBJ2-1	CASCKREACNEQFF
TRBV5-5	TRBJ2-2	CASSLAEDRPTGELFF
TRBV29-1	TRBJ2-3	CSVEEQSTDTQYF
TRBV7-2	TRBJ1-2	CASSLGSRAAGGYTF
TRBV6-5	TRBJ1-5	CASGYPGRQPQHF
TRBV30	TRBJ1-5	CAWSDYSNQPQHF
TRBV29-1	TRBJ1-3	CSVTGTGGNTIYF
TRBV27	TRBJ1-6	CASSLYPDTYSYNSPLHF
TRBV3-1/TRBV3-2	TRBJ2-1	CASSQSVRGGQFF
TRBV12-3/TRBV12-4	TRBJ1-1	CASSNRGEAFF
TRBV5-1	TRBJ2-7	CASSFLGSRYEQYF
TRBV3-1/TRBV3-2	TRBJ1-1	CASSQADREAFF
TRBV29-1	TRBJ2-5	CSVVWDYPETQYF
TRBV7-6	TRBJ1-1	CASSLVAGEGGFEAFF
TRBV5-1	TRBJ2-2	CASRWTSGSPNTGELFF
TRBV7-2	TRBJ2-7	CASSSRQGRHEQYF
TRBV2	TRBJ1-5	CASPHPGQLVDQPQHF
TRBV7-2	TRBJ2-3	CASSLQSSGRAADTQYF
TRBV5-8	TRBJ2-7	CASSPRFGYEQYF
TRBV18	TRBJ2-5	CASSPGTGAGETQYF
TRBV4-2	TRBJ1-5	CASSQAAGDGSQHF